This T cell receptor (beta chain) is drawn from a study of blood T cell repertoires in COVID-19. Method: immunoSEQ multiplex PCR; TCRdb's copy keeps in-frame clones and lacks some. There are about 480,000 clones in the sample; approximately 86% occur only once, and roughly 8.5% lies in the top ten. The CDR3 spans 15 residues. Trimming pared 4 bases from V and 5 bases from J, leaving 18 bases between. Germline V gives CDR1 SGHRS, CDR2 YFSETQ. The receptor was derived from a woman aged 60-75 years who had recovered from COVID-19. The sample taken for sequencing was PBMCs or T cells enriched from blood (not recorded which). The chain uses TRBV5-1 and TRBJ2-5, with D possibly matching TRBD2 (7 bases). The CDR3 loop reads CASSTPSGGRETQYF. As DNA, the CDR3 is TGCGCCAGCAGCACCCCGTCGGGGGGCCGGGAGACCCAGTACTTC. Full variable domain (rest looked up from reference TRBV5-1 and TRBJ2-5): KAGVTQTPRYLIKTRGQQVTLSCSPISGHRSVSWYQQTPGQGLQFLFEYFSETQRNKGNFPGRFSGRQFSNSRSEMNVSTLELGDSALYLCASSTPSGGRETQYFGPGTRLLVL.